The 22 T cell receptor beta chains given below trace back to one sample, sequenced in a study of T cell repertoires in aging, cancer and after chemotherapy. The template was genomic DNA from peripheral blood, not RNA. Rearranged V-D-J TRB sequences were amplified with a mixed TRB-A/B primer pool. TCRdb itself ran the multiplex PCR reads through MiXCR, one entry per CDR3 protein. The repertoire has around 9,600 distinct CDR3 sequences, just under 40% of them found once; the top ten carry 3.5%. The sample comprised blood. The receptors were sampled from a human donor in good health.

The V and J genes are TRBV5-4 and TRBJ1-2; the D is unclear. Germline values: CDR1 SGHNT, CDR2 YYREEE (reference sequence). The V end lost 5 bases, the J end lost 1 base, and 12 bases lay between the germline ends. The CDR3 covers 14 residues. The chain's CDR3 is CASSPAGVNYGYTF. CDR3 sequence (DNA): TGTGCCAGCAGTCCGGCCGGGGTTAACTATGGCTACACCTTC.

The chain is built from TRBV27 and TRBJ2-3, with D hard to call. V lost 5 bases and J 7 bases, leaving 16 bases between the germline ends. Germline CDR1 reads MNHEY; CDR2 reads SMNVEV (reference sequence). This CDR3 is built from 14 residues. The CDR3 nucleotides read TGTGCCAGCAGTCCGCCCGATGCGGTGAATACGCAGTATTTT. Its protein is CASSPPDAVNTQYF.

J is TRBJ2-2 and V is TRBV19; 8 bases line up with TRBD2. J lost 5 bases, V lost 4 bases, and 9 bases had no gene match. Germline lookup yields CDR1 LNHDA and CDR2 SQIVND (reference sequence). The CDR3 length is 16 residues. This CDR3 reads CASSKVGGGRTGELFF. CDR3 coding DNA: TGTGCCAGTAGTAAGGTTGGCGGGGGGAGGACCGGGGAGCTGTTTTTT.

Within the sample, this clonotype is medium-sized. The chain uses TRBV11-3 and TRBJ2-1; TRBD2 aligns across 7 bases. Germline CDR1 and CDR2: SGHNT and YENEEA. The CDR3 loop spans 13 amino acids. V lost 1 base to trimming and J lost 6 bases; unmatched junction nucleotides: 0. This CDR3 is CASSLGGGNEQFF. The CDR3 nucleotides read TGTGCCAGCAGCTTAGGCGGGGGCAATGAGCAGTTCTTC. The full variable domain, its missing parts supplied by reference TRBV11-3 and TRBJ2-1, is EAGVVQSPRYKIIEKKQPVAFWCNPISGHNTLYWYLQNLGQGPELLIRYENEEAVDDSQLPKDRFSAERLKGVDSTLKIQPAELGDSAVYLCASSLGGGNEQFFGPGTRLTVL.

A few counts support this clonotype. This sequence joins TRBV13 and TRBJ1-2; 10 bases match TRBD1. The CDR3 has 15 residues. Per the germline V gene, CDR1 is PRHDT and CDR2 is FYEKMQ (reference sequence). V lost 5 bases to trimming and J lost 4 bases; unmatched junction nucleotides: 7. The CDR3 spells CASSRQGQGSYGYTF. In DNA, the CDR3 is TGTGCCAGCAGCCGGCAGGGACAGGGGAGCTATGGCTACACCTTC.

The chain uses TRBV18 and TRBJ1-4; 8 bases agree with TRBD1. This CDR3 has 16 residues. Germline V CDR1 and CDR2: KGHSH, LQKENI. Trimming removed 5 bases from V and 1 base from J; junction bases left unmatched: 6. CDR3 in DNA: TGTGCCAGCTCATCCCGACAGGGGCGAACTAATGAAAAACTGTTTTTT. Translating it yields CASSSRQGRTNEKLFF. Filled out from reference TRBV18 and TRBJ1-4, the complete variable domain reads NAGVMQNPRHLVRRRGQEARLRCSPMKGHSHVYWYRQLPEEGLKFMVYLQKENIIDESGMPKERFSAEFPKEGPSILRIQQVVRGDSAAYFCASSSRQGRTNEKLFFGSGTQLSVL.

The chain couples TRBV14 to TRBJ1-1, with TRBD1 as a possible D gene (5 bases). CDR3 length: 13 residues. Germline V gives CDR1 SGHDN, CDR2 FVKESK. V was shortened by 1 base and J by 4 bases, with 7 bases between the two germline ends. The CDR3 region has the DNA TGTGCCAGCAGCCAAGCGAGGGGCACTGAAGCTTTCTTT. It encodes CASSQARGTEAFF.

This sequence joins TRBV5-6 and TRBJ2-3; tentative D call: TRBD2 (6 bases). Looked up from germline, CDR1 is SGHDT and CDR2 is YYEEEE. This CDR3 has 15 amino acids. Trimming took 1 base from V and 3 from J, leaving 12 bases between them. DNA for the CDR3: TGTGCCAGCAGCTTGAACGGGAGAGGGACAGATACGCAGTATTTT. Protein: CASSLNGRGTDTQYF.

The rearrangement joins TRBV5-4 to TRBJ2-1; 7 positions match TRBD1. The CDR3 length is 14 residues. Germline CDR1 is SGHNT and CDR2 is YYREEE (reference sequence). The J segment lost 5 bases and the V segment lost 5 bases, leaving 7 bases of the junction unmatched. CDR3 amino acids: CASRPYTGDNEQFF. In nucleotides, the CDR3 is TGTGCCAGCAGGCCTTATACAGGGGACAATGAGCAGTTCTTC.

CDR3 coding DNA: TGTGCCAGCAGTAAAAGCAGCAAGCACACCGGGGAGCTGTTTTTT. Translation: CASSKSSKHTGELFF. The chain combines TRBV27 with TRBJ2-2; D is undetermined. V gave up 5 bases and J gave up 3 bases, with 13 bases separating them. The germline gives CDR1 MNHEY, CDR2 SMNVEV (reference sequence). This CDR3 is built from 15 residues.

The V gene is TRBV6-2 or TRBV6-3, the J gene TRBJ1-2; D possibly corresponds to TRBD1 (6 bases). The CDR3 runs 13 residues. Germline CDR1 MNHEY, CDR2 SVGEGT. V was trimmed by 4 bases and J by 4 bases, leaving 10 bases between them. Written as DNA, the CDR3 is TGTGCCAGCAGTTTTCAGGGGCTCTATGGCTACACCTTC. This gives the protein CASSFQGLYGYTF.

In this sample, this clonotype turned up a few times. This rearrangement joins TRBV27 to TRBJ1-2; 9 nucleotides align to TRBD1. Germline V gives CDR1 MNHEY, CDR2 SMNVEV (reference sequence). V shed 6 bases, J shed 8 bases, and the junction held 7 bases outside the gene matches. The CDR3 is 13 residues long. This chain's CDR3 is CASRPQGARGYTF. The CDR3 DNA reads as TGTGCCAGCAGACCACAGGGGGCGCGGGGCTACACCTTC.

The CDR3 sequence: CASRRGTRDKNYGYTF. In DNA, the CDR3 is TGTGCCAGCAGACGAGGGACCCGGGACAAGAACTATGGCTACACCTTC. This chain uses TRBV6-5 with TRBJ1-2, with D possibly being TRBD1 (6 bases). Between the trimmed V and J ends, which lost 6 bases and 2 bases, there was a span of 19 bases. The CDR3 covers 16 residues. Germline CDR1 and CDR2: MNHEY and SVGAGI.

This chain connects TRBV12-3 or TRBV12-4 to TRBJ2-7; D is uncertain. V lost 6 bases and J 4 bases, leaving 7 bases between the germline ends. The length of the CDR3 is 11 residues. CDR3 in amino acids: CASSQLYEQYF. In DNA, the CDR3 is TGTGCCAGCAGCCAGCTTTACGAGCAGTACTTC.

The chain recombines TRBV18 with TRBJ1-5, with 7 positions matching TRBD1. The CDR3 has 17 amino acids. Per germline, CDR1 KGHSH and CDR2 LQKENI. Trimming removed 6 bases from V and 2 bases from J; junction bases left unmatched: 13. This chain's CDR3 is CASSTIRGGAGNQPQHF. In nucleotides, the CDR3 is TGTGCCAGCTCCACGATACGAGGGGGCGCGGGCAATCAGCCCCAGCATTTT.

This clonotype was seen only a few times. The rearrangement uses TRBV11-3 and TRBJ1-6, with a tentative D call TRBD1 (5 bases). The CDR3 is 14 amino acids. Germline V gene lookup returns CDR1 SGHNT and CDR2 YENEEA. Trimming cost V 5 bases and J 5 bases, with 10 bases left between them. The CDR3 bases are TGTGCCAGCAGCACCGGGACGGATAATTCACCCCTCCACTTT. Protein: CASSTGTDNSPLHF.

This clonotype occurred a few times. This chain connects TRBV27 to TRBJ2-1; D is perhaps TRBD1 (5 bases). This CDR3 region has 13 residues. V was pared by 2 bases and J by 5 bases, with 7 bases between. The germline V gene encodes CDR1 MNHEY and CDR2 SMNVEV (reference sequence). For the CDR3, the DNA is TGTGCCAGCAGTTTAGACAGTGACAATGAGCAGTTCTTC. It translates to CASSLDSDNEQFF.

In this sample, this clonotype turned up a few times. This chain joins TRBV10-3 and TRBJ1-2, with D perhaps matching TRBD1 (6 bases). The germline V and J ends were trimmed by 6 bases and 5 bases, with 25 bases remaining between them. The CDR3 loop spans 17 amino acids. Germline loops: CDR1 ENHRY, CDR2 SYGVKD. The CDR3 region is CAISPPRVGQRDYGYTF. CDR3 nucleotides: TGTGCCATCAGCCCCCCAAGGGTTGGACAGCGCGATTATGGCTACACCTTC.

This clonotype showed up just a few times. The rearrangement joins TRBV13 to TRBJ2-7, with a weak D call TRBD2 (6 bases). The ends were cut back, 6 bases at V and 0 bases at J, with 15 bases in the middle. This CDR3 has 15 residues. Germline CDR1 and CDR2: PRHDT and FYEKMQ (reference sequence). CDR3 in amino acids: CASSPVRGNSYEQYF. CDR3 in DNA: TGTGCCAGCAGTCCCGTACGGGGGAACTCCTACGAGCAGTACTTC.

This clonotype was observed a handful of times. The gene calls are TRBV6-5 and TRBJ2-2, with TRBD1 as a possible D gene (6 bases). Trimming took off 0 bases at V and 4 bases at J, with 12 bases between the two ends. The germline gives CDR1 MNHEY, CDR2 SVGAGI. The CDR3 extends over 16 amino acids. Here the CDR3 reads CASSYSGTRSTGELFF. CDR3 nucleotide sequence: TGTGCCAGCAGTTACTCTGGGACAAGGTCCACCGGGGAGCTGTTTTTT.

This sequence joins TRBV6-5 and TRBJ2-1; possible D gene TRBD1, 5 bases. There are 15 residues in the CDR3. V lost 6 bases to trimming and J lost 9 bases, with 21 bases between them. Germline assignment: CDR1 MNHEY and CDR2 SVGAGI. CDR3 region: CASSALGEGPSEQFF. The CDR3, as DNA: TGTGCCAGCAGCGCCCTAGGGGAAGGTCCGTCTGAGCAGTTCTTC.

V and J are TRBV19 and TRBJ1-1; D possibly corresponds to TRBD1 (5 bases). The CDR3 contains 13 residues. Trimming shortened V by 7 bases and J by 2 bases, and 11 bases separated the two germline ends. Germline lookup yields CDR1 LNHDA and CDR2 SQIVND (reference sequence). The CDR3 region is CASNYRDNTEAFF. CDR3 bases: TGTGCCAGTAATTACCGGGACAACACTGAAGCTTTCTTT.